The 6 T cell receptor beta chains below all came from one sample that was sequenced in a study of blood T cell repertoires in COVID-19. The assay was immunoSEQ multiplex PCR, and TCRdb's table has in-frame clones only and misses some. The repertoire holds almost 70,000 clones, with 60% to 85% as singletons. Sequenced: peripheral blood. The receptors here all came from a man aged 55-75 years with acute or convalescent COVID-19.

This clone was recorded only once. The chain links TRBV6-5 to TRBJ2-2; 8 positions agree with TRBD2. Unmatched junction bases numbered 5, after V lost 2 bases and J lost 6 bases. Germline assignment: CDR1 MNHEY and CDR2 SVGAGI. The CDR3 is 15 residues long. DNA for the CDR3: TGTGCCAGCAGTTACGGCGGGGGGATCGCCGGGGAGCTGTTTTTT. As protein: CASSYGGGIAGELFF.

CDR3 sequence reads: CASSGLAGGTDTQYF. The DNA of the CDR3 is TGCGCCAGCAGTGGACTAGCGGGGGGGACAGATACGCAGTATTTT. This chain uses TRBV10-2 with TRBJ2-3; 14 bases fit TRBD2. CDR1 WSHSY and CDR2 SAAADI come from the germline V gene. The CDR3 totals 15 residues. The junction had 0 bases not matched to a gene; V was cut back by 4 bases and J by 3 bases.

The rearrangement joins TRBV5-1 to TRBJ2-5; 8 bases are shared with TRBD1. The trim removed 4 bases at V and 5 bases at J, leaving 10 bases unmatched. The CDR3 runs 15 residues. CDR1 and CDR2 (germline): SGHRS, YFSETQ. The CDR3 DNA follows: TGCGCCAGCAGCACCGGACAGGGCAGAGGTGAGACCCAGTACTTC. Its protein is CASSTGQGRGETQYF.

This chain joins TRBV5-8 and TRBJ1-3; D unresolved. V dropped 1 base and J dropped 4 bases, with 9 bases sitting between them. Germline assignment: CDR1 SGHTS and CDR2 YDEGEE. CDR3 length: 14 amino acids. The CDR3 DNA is TGTGCCAGCAGCTTGATGTGGGCGGGAAACACCATATATTTT. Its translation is CASSLMWAGNTIYF.

The CDR3 DNA follows: TGCAGCGTTGTGAGGGGTGGAAGGGACAGGGGTGGAAAACTGTTTTTT. This codes for CSVVRGGRDRGGKLFF. This chain uses TRBV29-1 with TRBJ1-4, with 10 bases lining up with TRBD1. The germline V gene encodes CDR1 SQVTM and CDR2 ANQGSEA. The trim removed 4 bases at V and 10 bases at J, leaving 15 bases unmatched. CDR3 length equals 16 residues.

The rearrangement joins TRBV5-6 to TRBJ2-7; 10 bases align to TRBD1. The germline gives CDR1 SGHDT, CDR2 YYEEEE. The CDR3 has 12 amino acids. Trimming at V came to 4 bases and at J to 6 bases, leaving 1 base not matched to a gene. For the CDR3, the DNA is TGTGCCAGCAGCAGGGACAGGGGCGAGCAGTACTTC. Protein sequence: CASSRDRGEQYF.